The source of this TCR beta chain is a study of Graves' ophthalmopathy and Graves' hyperthyroidism (dated by TCRdb to between 2017 and 2018). Looking at the study overall: Peripheral blood was collected before any treatment was given, at the time of initial diagnosis. The study used signatures of the TCR beta repertoire to tell Graves' ophthalmopathy apart from Graves' hyperthyroidism and to predict which patients would progress to ophthalmopathy. In total, 135 blood samples were TCR-sequenced: approximately 42 ophthalmopathy, 80 or so hyperthyroidism and roughly 17 hyperthyroidism-to-ophthalmopathy patients. To explore V-J signatures distinguishing ophthalmopathy from hyperthyroidism, a discovery set of about a hundred patients (about 41 ophthalmopathy, some 55 stable hyperthyroidism) was enrolled. The independent validation cohort included roughly 19 hyperthyroidism patients plus 17 patients who later progressed from hyperthyroidism to ophthalmopathy. T-cell repertoires of thyroid tissue and blood were compared in several hyperthyroidism patients. After sampling, hyperthyroidism patients received methimazole starting at 30 mg daily, and ophthalmopathy patients received high-dose intravenous methylprednisolone.

This clonotype was seen ten or more times. Its antigen remains undetermined. Nothing much larger sits one base from this clone, and base qualities are not available. Ophthalmopathy patients were characterized by moderately to severely active disease, a Clinical Activity Score of at least 3, a NOSPECS grade of at least 4, and a disease duration under 3 months. Anyone with other autoimmune diseases, uncontrolled infections, pregnancy or lactation was excluded from the study. Clinical symptoms, serum thyroxine, TRAb, thyroid ultrasound and orbital computed tomography were used for diagnosis. Ficoll-Paque density gradient centrifugation was used to isolate PBMCs from 10 ml of fresh peripheral blood. Total RNA was extracted using Trizol reagent, and RNA quality was checked on an Agilent 2100 Bioanalyzer. For repertoire sequencing, TCR beta CDR3 regions were amplified from RNA transcripts. A first-round RT-PCR used HTBI primers with the Qiagen OneStep RT-PCR kit, followed by a second-round multiplex PCR, size selection and purification. Libraries were sequenced paired-end with 100 bp reads on an Illumina HiSeq2000. As for how the authors treated the data: SOAPnuke was used to process the reads, removing any read that contained adapters or uncalled bases, had a mean Phred below 15, or lacked an exact match to the constant primer or identifier. COPE v1.2.5 was used to merge high-quality paired reads. Each unique nucleotide sequence was defined as a clonotype, and clonotypes were aligned to IMGT TRB V, D and J references with MiTCR v1.1. The analysis was limited to V-J combinations with a frequency above 0.0001, which together covered approximately 99% of the repertoires. For each V-J combination, a TCR clonal expansion and chaos score was defined as the ratio of F50 clonal expansion to chaos observed in the TCRdist matrix. Welch's t-statistics and random forest were used to narrow the features down to around twelve V-J combinations, which were then fed into a naive Bayes classifier. Thyroid-blood repertoire similarity was quantified with the Morisita-Horn index. The public sequencing data were trimmed at Q25 with fastp and processed into clonotypes with MiXCR by TCRdb, which kept only in-frame beta chains. Entries that share a CDR3 protein sequence are merged under the most common genes and DNA. These V and J calls derive from TCRdb rather than the authors' analysis. The sample table holds under 400,000 distinct CDR3 sequences, of which 15% to 20% were seen once. 12% of the sample is held by the ten biggest clonotypes.

Study-wide findings and limitations: In validation, the model predicted ophthalmopathy progression with 55% to 71% sensitivity and about 77% specificity; roughly 12 predicted patients were CT-confirmed with GO in a median of roughly 6.8 months. No statistical method was used to set the sample size in advance, and the investigators knew which group each participant was assigned to. Most of the expanded thyroid clonotypes with a frequency above 0.001 were also detected in blood, and it was suggested that the thyroid immune response may be reflected by blood repertoires. In cross-validation, the 13-signature model distinguished ophthalmopathy from stable hyperthyroidism with approximately 90% sensitivity and roughly 84% specificity, while in the test set the corresponding values were 80% and 75%.

This TCR was sampled from an adult man with Graves' ophthalmopathy. The specimen sequenced was peripheral blood.

The encoded CDR3 is CASSLGLAGAGELFF. At the DNA level, the sequence is TGCGCCAGCAGCTTGGGACTAGCGGGGGCCGGGGAGCTGTTTTTT. The rearranged chain carries TRBV5-1 and TRBJ2-2; TRBD2 matches 12 bases in the middle. V and J are trimmed by 0 bases and 6 bases, and the gene matches miss 0 bases of the junction. Its CDR3 holds 15 amino acids, cysteine through phenylalanine. Only CDR3 DNA remains: 45 bases, in frame from the first base. CDR1 and CDR2 are read off the germline V gene as SGHRS and YFSETQ.